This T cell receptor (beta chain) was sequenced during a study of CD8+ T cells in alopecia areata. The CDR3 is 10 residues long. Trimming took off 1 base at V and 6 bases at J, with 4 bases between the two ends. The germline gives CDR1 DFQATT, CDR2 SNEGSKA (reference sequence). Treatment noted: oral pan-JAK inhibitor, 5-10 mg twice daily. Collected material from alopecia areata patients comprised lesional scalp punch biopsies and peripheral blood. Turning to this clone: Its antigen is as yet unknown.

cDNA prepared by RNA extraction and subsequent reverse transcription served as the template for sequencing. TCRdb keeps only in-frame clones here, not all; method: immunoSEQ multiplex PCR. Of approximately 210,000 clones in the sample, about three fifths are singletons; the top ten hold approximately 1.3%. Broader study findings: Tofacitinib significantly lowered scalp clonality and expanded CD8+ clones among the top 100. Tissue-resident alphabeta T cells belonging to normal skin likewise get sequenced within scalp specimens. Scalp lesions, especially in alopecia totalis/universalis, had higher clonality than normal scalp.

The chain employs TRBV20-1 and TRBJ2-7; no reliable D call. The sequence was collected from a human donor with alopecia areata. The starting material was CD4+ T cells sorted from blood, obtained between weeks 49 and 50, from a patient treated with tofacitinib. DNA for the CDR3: TGCAGTGCTAGAGGGGGCGAGCAGTACTTC. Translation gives CSARGGEQYF.